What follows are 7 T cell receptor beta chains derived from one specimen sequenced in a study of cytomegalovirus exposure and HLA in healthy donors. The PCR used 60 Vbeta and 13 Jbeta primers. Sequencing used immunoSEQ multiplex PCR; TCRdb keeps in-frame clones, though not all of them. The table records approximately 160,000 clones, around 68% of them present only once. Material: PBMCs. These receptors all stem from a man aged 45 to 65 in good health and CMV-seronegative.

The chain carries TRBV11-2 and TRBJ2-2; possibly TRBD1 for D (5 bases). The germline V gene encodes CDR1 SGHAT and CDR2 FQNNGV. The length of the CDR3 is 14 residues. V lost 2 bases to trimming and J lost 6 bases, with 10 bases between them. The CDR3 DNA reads TGTGCCAGCAGCTTACAGGGATATGCCGGGGAGCTGTTTTTT. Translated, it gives CASSLQGYAGELFF.

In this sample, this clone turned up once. This chain's CDR3 is CASSGWGGSYTEAFF. DNA for the CDR3: TGTGCCAGCAGCGGGTGGGGGGGGAGTTACACTGAAGCTTTCTTT. The chain has TRBV5-4 and TRBJ1-1; TRBD1 is a possible D gene (5 bases). CDR3 size: 15 residues. V was shortened by 4 bases and J by 3 bases, with 16 bases between the two germline ends. Germline V lookup: CDR1 SGHNT, CDR2 YYREEE (reference sequence).

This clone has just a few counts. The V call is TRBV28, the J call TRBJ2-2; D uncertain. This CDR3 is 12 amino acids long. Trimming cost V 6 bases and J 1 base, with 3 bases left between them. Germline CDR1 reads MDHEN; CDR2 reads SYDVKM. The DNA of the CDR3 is TGTGCCAGCAGCCTGAACACCGGGGAGCTGTTTTTT. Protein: CASSLNTGELFF.

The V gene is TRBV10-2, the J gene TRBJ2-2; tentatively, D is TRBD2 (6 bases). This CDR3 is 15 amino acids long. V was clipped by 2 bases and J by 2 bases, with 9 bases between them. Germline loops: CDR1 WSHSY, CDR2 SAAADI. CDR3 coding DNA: TGCGCCAGCAGTGAGGCAGGGACTAACACCGGGGAGCTGTTTTTT. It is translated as CASSEAGTNTGELFF.

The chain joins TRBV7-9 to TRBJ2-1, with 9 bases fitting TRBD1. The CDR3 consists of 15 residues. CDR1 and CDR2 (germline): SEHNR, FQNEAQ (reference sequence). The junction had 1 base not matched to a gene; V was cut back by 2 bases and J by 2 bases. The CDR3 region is CASSLRQGAYNEQFF. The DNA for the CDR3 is TGTGCCAGCAGCTTAAGACAGGGGGCCTACAATGAGCAGTTCTTC.

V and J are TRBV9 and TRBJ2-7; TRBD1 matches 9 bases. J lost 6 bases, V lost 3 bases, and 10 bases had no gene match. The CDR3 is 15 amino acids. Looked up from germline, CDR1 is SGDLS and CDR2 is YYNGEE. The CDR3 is CASSAIPGQGSEQYF. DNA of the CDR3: TGTGCCAGCAGCGCCATCCCGGGACAGGGTTCCGAGCAGTACTTC.

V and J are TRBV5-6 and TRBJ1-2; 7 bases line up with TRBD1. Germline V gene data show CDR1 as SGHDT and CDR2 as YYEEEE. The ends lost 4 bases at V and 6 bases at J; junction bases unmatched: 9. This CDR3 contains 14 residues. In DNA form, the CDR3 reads TGTGCCAGCAGCCCCCTGACAGGGAAGGATGGCTACACCTTC. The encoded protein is CASSPLTGKDGYTF. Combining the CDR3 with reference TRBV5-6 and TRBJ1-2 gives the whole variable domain DAGVTQSPTHLIKTRGQQVTLRCSPKSGHDTVSWYQQALGQGPQFIFQYYEEEERQRGNFPDRFSGHQFPNYSSELNVNALLLGDSALYLCASSPLTGKDGYTFGSGTRLTVV.